A single sample gave rise to the 16 T cell receptor beta chains below, sequenced in a study of blood T cell repertoires in COVID-19. Data came from immunoSEQ multiplex PCR; TCRdb stores just in-frame clones and leaves some out. Of roughly 180,000 clones in the sample, approximately 88% were seen once. Material for sequencing was peripheral blood. These receptors originate from a woman between 35 and 50 years old with COVID-19, enrolled during active disease.

This sequence joins TRBV6-1 and TRBJ1-4; TRBD1 matches at 7 bases. Unmatched junction bases numbered 4, after V lost 2 bases and J lost 13 bases. The CDR3 covers 12 residues. Germline V CDR1 and CDR2: MNHNS, SASEGT. In DNA form, the CDR3 reads TGTGCCAGCAGTGAAAGGGGGCAGGGACTGTTTTTT. It specifies CASSERGQGLFF.

This clone was observed once. This chain links TRBV6-5 with TRBJ1-3, with D unresolved. Germline CDR1 is MNHEY and CDR2 is SVGAGI. V shed 6 bases and J shed 0 bases, with 6 bases lying between them. The CDR3 has 13 amino acids. The CDR3 here is CASRTSSGNTIYF. The CDR3 DNA follows: TGTGCCAGCAGGACTTCCTCTGGAAACACCATATATTTT.

This sequence joins TRBV6-5 and TRBJ1-6; D is uncertain. The V end lost 0 bases, the J end lost 11 bases, and 11 bases lay between the germline ends. The CDR3 is 14 residues long. The germline gives CDR1 MNHEY, CDR2 SVGAGI. CDR3 in amino acids: CASSYSILGTPLHF. Written as DNA, the CDR3 is TGTGCCAGCAGTTACTCGATACTAGGGACACCCCTCCACTTT.

The J gene is TRBJ2-7, the V gene TRBV18; D gene unclear. CDR1 KGHSH and CDR2 LQKENI come from the germline V gene. The CDR3 contains 13 residues. V was shortened by 3 bases and J by 2 bases, with 8 bases between the two germline ends. CDR3 loop: CASSPSGAYEQYF. The CDR3 DNA reads as TGTGCCAGCTCACCGAGTGGAGCCTACGAGCAGTACTTC.

As DNA, the CDR3 is TGTGCCAGCTCACCCGACCCACAGGGAAAAGACACTGAAGCTTTCTTT. Residues: CASSPDPQGKDTEAFF. V is TRBV18 and J is TRBJ1-1, with D maybe TRBD1 (6 bases). With 3 bases removed from V and 3 bases from J, the gap between germline ends came to 17 bases. The CDR3 is 16 amino acids. Per the germline V gene, CDR1 is KGHSH and CDR2 is LQKENI.

This CDR3 reads CASSLSTAGSVRVFF. CDR3 bases: TGTGCCAGTAGTCTGTCGACAGCGGGCTCGGTCCGAGTGTTTTTT. The chain employs TRBV19 and TRBJ1-4; D is possibly TRBD1 (5 bases). Germline CDR1 is LNHDA and CDR2 is SQIVND (reference sequence). This CDR3 comprises 15 residues. V lost 5 bases, J lost 15 bases, and 25 bases lay in between.

The chain is built from TRBV18 and TRBJ1-6; no clear D. Germline lookup yields CDR1 KGHSH and CDR2 LQKENI. V lost 6 bases and J lost 9, with 21 bases in between. The CDR3 runs to 16 residues. CDR3 bases: TGTGCCAGCTCTCACCCCGGGGATCCCCCCGGTTCACCCCTCCACTTT. Its translation is CASSHPGDPPGSPLHF.

The CDR3 nucleotides read TGTGCCAGCCGACAGGGGCGGGGGATTAGCAATCAGCCCCAGCATTTT. Amino acids: CASRQGRGISNQPQHF. V gene TRBV19 combines with J gene TRBJ1-5, with TRBD1 matching 8 bases. In germline, CDR1 is LNHDA, CDR2 SQIVND (reference sequence). With 9 bases clipped from V and 0 bases from J, the junction kept 10 bases outside the gene matches. The CDR3 is 16 amino acids.

The chain combines TRBV3-1 (or the pseudogene TRBV3-2) with TRBJ2-1, with a tentative D call TRBD2 (5 bases). Looked up from germline, CDR1 is LGHDT and CDR2 is YNNKEL (reference sequence). The CDR3 is made up of 13 amino acids. Trimming took 3 bases from V and 4 from J, leaving 7 bases between them. The CDR3 region is CASSQEVYNEQFF. The CDR3 region has the DNA TGTGCCAGCAGCCAGGAGGTATACAATGAGCAGTTCTTC.

The chain employs TRBV11-2 and TRBJ1-3, with 7 positions matching TRBD1. Germline V gene sequence: CDR1 SGHAT, CDR2 FQNNGV. This CDR3 contains 15 residues. The ends lost 5 bases at V and 4 bases at J; junction bases unmatched: 8. CDR3 sequence reads: CASSAAGGSGNTIYF. The CDR3 DNA sequence: TGTGCCAGCAGCGCAGCAGGGGGTTCGGGAAACACCATATATTTT.

This clone was recorded once. The chain uses TRBV7-8 and TRBJ2-2; 9 bases match TRBD1. Per germline, CDR1 SGHVS and CDR2 FQNEAQ. CDR3 length: 13 residues. The trim removed 11 bases at V and 3 bases at J, leaving 4 bases unmatched. The CDR3 loop reads CAHRGQDTGELFF. DNA for the CDR3: TGTGCCCACAGGGGGCAGGACACCGGGGAGCTGTTTTTT.

V usage is TRBV9 and J usage is TRBJ1-3; D is perhaps TRBD1 (5 bases). Trimming removed 4 bases from V and 2 bases from J, with 10 bases in between. From germline, CDR1 is SGDLS and CDR2 YYNGEE. The CDR3 is 14 amino acids. CDR3 loop: CASSPQVPGNTIYF. CDR3 DNA sequence: TGTGCCAGCAGCCCACAGGTACCTGGAAACACCATATATTTT.

This clone has only a few counts. The rearrangement joins TRBV18 to TRBJ2-5; a weak D match, TRBD1 (6 bases). Trimming shortened V by 3 bases and J by 4 bases, and 9 bases separated the two germline ends. Germline values: CDR1 KGHSH, CDR2 LQKENI. The CDR3 length is 13 residues. CDR3 sequence: CASSPGQAETQYF. CDR3 in DNA: TGTGCCAGCTCACCGGGACAAGCAGAGACCCAGTACTTC.

The CDR3 DNA reads as TGTGCCAGCAGTGCCCTGACTAGCGGGGGGAGAGAGACCCAGTACTTC. Translating gives CASSALTSGGRETQYF. The chain has TRBV27 and TRBJ2-5, with TRBD2 identical over 13 bases. The CDR3 loop spans 16 amino acids. In germline, CDR1 is MNHEY, CDR2 SMNVEV (reference sequence). V lost 5 bases to trimming and J lost 4 bases; unmatched junction nucleotides: 7.

This chain connects TRBV5-1 to TRBJ2-2, with D perhaps TRBD2 (5 bases). The CDR3 is 17 amino acids. Germline V gene sequence: CDR1 SGHRS, CDR2 YFSETQ. The V and J ends lost 4 bases and 0 bases respectively, with 16 bases between them. The CDR3 nucleotides are TGCGCCAGCAGCCCTCAACCCCCCGGGGCGAACACCGGGGAGCTGTTTTTT. Protein product: CASSPQPPGANTGELFF.

This chain links TRBV9 with TRBJ2-2; D possibly corresponds to TRBD1 (6 bases). In germline, CDR1 is SGDLS, CDR2 YYNGEE. The CDR3 has 13 residues. With 7 bases removed from V and 5 bases from J, the gap between germline ends came to 12 bases. This CDR3 is CASGTGRTGELFF. For the CDR3, the DNA is TGTGCCAGCGGTACAGGGCGAACCGGGGAGCTGTTTTTT.